Listed below are T cell receptor beta chains from one sample, sequenced in a study of response to subunit inactivated influenza vaccine. TCRdb re-analysed the RT-PCR reads in MiXCR, keeping a single row per CDR3 protein. The table shows hundreds of thousands of distinct CDR3 sequences, with 13% occurring only once. The sequences come from PBMCs from blood, collected 40 to 50 days after vaccination. The receptor source for this set is a man between 50 and 59 years old who received an inactivated influenza vaccine. The CDR3 runs from the conserved cysteine through the conserved F or W. A D gene is named only where the DNA matches it firmly. Rows may omit the clone size; those that give it use once, few, many or a size class.

size: few
V: TRBV7-9
J: TRBJ2-2
D: NA
DNA: TGTGCCAGCAGTCCCCGGCGGGACACCGGGGAGCTGTTTTTT
CDR3: CASSPRRDTGELFF

size: many
V: TRBV7-2
J: TRBJ2-3
D: TRBD2
DNA: TGTGCCAGCAGTTCTAGCGGGGGGGCGACAGATACGCAGTATTTT
CDR3: CASSSSGGATDTQYF

size: few
V: TRBV6-1
J: TRBJ2-1
D: TRBD1
DNA: TGTGCCAGCAGGGGGACAGGGGAACATGAGCAGTTCTTC
CDR3: CASRGTGEHEQFF

size: few
V: TRBV7-6
J: TRBJ2-7
D: NA
DNA: TGTGCCAGCAGCTTAGCGGCGGGGACAGCTAGCTCCTACGAGCAGTACTTC
CDR3: CASSLAAGTASSYEQYF

size: NA
V: TRBV12-3/TRBV12-4
J: TRBJ1-1
D: TRBD1
DNA: TGTGCCAGCAGTTTAAGTGGGGATGAGAGGGGGCGGCGAGCTTTCTTT
CDR3: CASSLSGDERGRRAFF

size: few
V: TRBV5-1
J: TRBJ1-1
D: TRBD1
DNA: TGCGCCAGCAGCCTTTCGGGACAGGGTGAAGCTTTCTTT
CDR3: CASSLSGQGEAFF

size: few
V: TRBV4-2
J: TRBJ2-7
D: NA
DNA: TGTGCCAGCAGCCGAGGGCCCGGGTACGAGCAGTACTTC
CDR3: CASSRGPGYEQYF

size: few
V: TRBV11-1
J: TRBJ2-3
D: TRBD2
DNA: TGTGCCAGCAGACCCTGGGCGGTGAGCGGGAGGGCCGCTAGCACAGATACGCAGTATTTT
CDR3: CASRPWAVSGRAASTDTQYF

size: few
V: TRBV7-9
J: TRBJ1-2
D: NA
DNA: TGTGCCAGCAGCTTAGGACAGTATGGCTACACCTTC
CDR3: CASSLGQYGYTF

size: many
V: TRBV6-2/TRBV6-3
J: TRBJ2-3
D: NA
DNA: TGTGCCAGCAGTTATTCAGACAGGGACTTCACAGATACGCAGTATTTT
CDR3: CASSYSDRDFTDTQYF

size: NA
V: TRBV3-1
J: TRBJ2-1
D: NA
DNA: TGTGCCAGCAGCCCCCTTGGGGGGACCAATGAGCAGTTCTTC
CDR3: CASSPLGGTNEQFF